This is a list of T cell receptor beta chains from one sample in a study of a mutant IDH1 vaccine in newly diagnosed glioma. This table comes from immunoSEQ multiplex PCR, and its TCRdb copy is limited to in-frame clones, with some not included. The table shows 98,000 or so clones, with 70% to 90% occurring only once. Source: PBMCs, taken from a glioma patient treated with radiotherapy, temozolomide or both. These receptors all stem from a woman between 45 and 60 years old with glioma. CDR3s include the opening cysteine and the closing phenylalanine or tryptophan. The D gene is left open where the match is weak. Some rows mark clone size as missing; the rest say once, few, many or name a class of expanded clone.

>-|few|TRBJ2-7|TRBV6-5
CASRLAGQTSYEQYF
TGTGCCAGCAGATTAGCGGGACAGACTTCCTACGAGCAGTACTTC
>TRBD2|-|TRBJ2-1|TRBV9
CASSVVAGGGLALNEQFF
TGTGCCAGCAGCGTAGTCGCCGGGGGGGGACTAGCATTGAATGAGCAGTTCTTC
>-|-|TRBJ2-3|TRBV28
CASRGLATDTQYF
TGTGCCAGCAGGGGGTTGGCCACAGATACGCAGTATTTT
>-|-|TRBJ2-7|TRBV5-6
CASSLSHEQYF
TGTGCCAGCAGCCTATCCCACGAGCAGTACTTC
>-|-|TRBJ2-1|TRBV6-4
CASSDSKTRGLSNEQFF
TGTGCCAGCAGTGACTCGAAGACTAGGGGTTTATCCAATGAGCAGTTCTTC
>-|-|TRBJ2-1|TRBV30
CAWMRSEQFF
TGTGCCTGGATGCGGAGTGAGCAGTTCTTC
>-|-|TRBJ2-6|TRBV10-3
CAISGGHNSGANVLTF
TGTGCCATCAGCGGGGGACACAACTCTGGGGCCAACGTCCTGACTTTC
>-|-|TRBJ2-7|TRBV5-5
CASSLADGIAEQYF
TGTGCCAGCAGCTTGGCCGACGGGATCGCCGAGCAGTACTTC
>-|-|TRBJ1-1|TRBV11-2
CASSIAGVRNTEAFF
TGTGCCAGCAGCATTGCAGGGGTCCGGAACACTGAAGCTTTCTTT
>-|-|TRBJ1-6|TRBV25-1
CASSEHRSGNSPLHF
TGTGCCAGCAGTGAGCACAGAAGCGGCAATTCACCCCTCCACTTT
>-|-|TRBJ2-7|TRBV9
CASSAGGLSSYEQYF
TGTGCCAGCAGTGCTGGGGGTTTGAGCTCCTACGAGCAGTACTTC
>-|-|TRBJ2-2|TRBV11-2
CASSNWGHTGELFF
TGTGCCAGCTCCAACTGGGGCCACACCGGGGAGCTGTTTTTT
>TRBD2|-|TRBJ2-7|TRBV6-5
CAGSSQAGAGYEQYF
TGTGCCGGCAGTTCCCAAGCGGGAGCTGGCTACGAGCAGTACTTC
>-|-|TRBJ1-1|TRBV5-6
CASSFRGGTEAFF
TGTGCCAGCAGCTTCAGGGGTGGTACTGAAGCTTTCTTT
>-|few|TRBJ2-2|TRBV2
CASKGTNTGELFF
TGTGCCAGCAAGGGTACGAACACCGGGGAGCTGTTTTTT
>TRBD1|-|TRBJ2-3|TRBV10-1
CASSPGQGVDTQYF
TGCGCCAGCAGCCCGGGACAGGGGGTTGATACGCAGTATTTT
>-|few|TRBJ1-3|TRBV9
CASSVAHKDTIYF
TGTGCCAGCAGCGTAGCTCATAAGGACACCATATATTTT
>-|-|TRBJ2-7|TRBV28
CASGGLPLEQYF
TGTGCCAGCGGGGGCCTCCCCCTCGAGCAGTACTTC
>TRBD2|-|TRBJ2-7|TRBV5-8
CASSFAGGPYEQYF
TGTGCCAGCAGCTTTGCGGGAGGGCCCTACGAGCAGTACTTC
>-|-|TRBJ2-2|TRBV6-5
CASSFQEQGAGELFF
TGTGCCAGCAGTTTCCAGGAACAGGGTGCCGGGGAGCTGTTTTTT
>TRBD2|-|TRBJ2-7|TRBV18
CASSQTSGSDEQYF
TGTGCCAGCTCACAGACTAGCGGGAGCGACGAGCAGTACTTC
>-|-|TRBJ2-3|TRBV30
CAWTFDGLGTDTQYF
TGTGCCTGGACCTTTGACGGGTTGGGCACAGATACGCAGTATTTT
>-|-|TRBJ2-7|TRBV21-1
CASSKNWGYF
TGTGCCAGCAGCAAAAACTGGGGGTACTTC
>-|-|TRBJ1-1|TRBV6-6
CASSYKRTETAFF
TGTGCCAGCAGTTATAAAAGGACAGAGACAGCTTTCTTT
>-|-|TRBJ1-3|TRBV7-2
CASSLKSNPLGNTIYF
TGTGCCAGCAGCTTAAAAAGTAACCCCCTTGGAAACACCATATATTTT
>TRBD2|-|TRBJ2-4|TRBV9
CASSVGGTSGKNIQYF
TGTGCCAGCAGCGTAGGGGGGACTAGCGGAAAAAACATTCAGTACTTC
>-|-|TRBJ1-5|TRBV4-1
CASSQDSGNQPQHF
TGCGCCAGCAGCCAAGATTCTGGCAATCAGCCCCAGCATTTT
>-|-|TRBJ2-6|TRBV28
CASSLSGSGANVLTF
TGTGCCAGCAGTTTATCGGGTTCTGGGGCCAACGTCCTGACTTTC
>-|-|TRBJ1-3|TRBV5-1
CASSFFSRAMSNTIYF
TGCGCCAGCAGCTTCTTTTCGAGGGCAATGTCGAACACCATATATTTT
>-|-|TRBJ1-2|TRBV5-6
CASSVQTNYGYTF
TGTGCCAGCAGCGTTCAGACAAACTATGGCTACACCTTC
>-|-|TRBJ1-2|TRBV27
CASSRTESNYGYTF
TGTGCCAGCAGTAGGACAGAGAGTAACTATGGCTACACCTTC
>-|-|TRBJ1-2|TRBV11-2
CASSLGLNYGYTF
TGTGCCAGCAGCTTAGGCCTTAACTATGGCTACACCTTC
>-|-|TRBJ2-7|TRBV4-2
CASSPGDSSSYEQYF
TGTGCCAGCAGCCCGGGGGACTCCAGCTCCTACGAGCAGTACTTC
>-|once|TRBJ1-3|TRBV30
CAWRGSGNTIYF
TGTGCCTGGAGGGGAAGTGGAAACACCATATATTTT
>TRBD2|-|TRBJ2-7|TRBV6-5
CASSYATTSAEQYF
TGTGCCAGCAGTTACGCGACGACTAGCGCCGAGCAGTACTTC
>-|-|TRBJ1-6|TRBV7-2
CASSLQGSSPLHF
TGTGCCAGCAGCTTACAGGGAAGTTCACCCCTCCACTTT
>-|-|TRBJ1-2|TRBV6-6
CASRNPGTNYGYTF
TGTGCCAGCAGGAATCCCGGGACCAACTATGGCTACACCTTC
>-|-|TRBJ2-7|TRBV29-1
CSVEDQSSDSYEQYF
TGCAGCGTTGAAGATCAGTCTAGCGACTCCTACGAGCAGTACTTC
>TRBD2|-|TRBJ2-3|TRBV10-1
CASSGASGRDTQYF
TGCGCCAGCAGTGGGGCTAGCGGGAGAGATACGCAGTATTTT
>-|-|TRBJ2-7|TRBV29-1
CSVDAGASEQYF
TGCAGCGTTGATGCAGGTGCCAGCGAGCAGTACTTC
>TRBD1|once|TRBJ2-5|TRBV11-2
CASSYGQGQETQYF
TGTGCCAGCAGCTACGGACAGGGCCAAGAGACCCAGTACTTC
>-|once|TRBJ2-7|TRBV6-6
CASSSEDYEQYF
TGTGCCAGCAGTTCCGAGGACTACGAGCAGTACTTC
>TRBD2|once|TRBJ2-3|TRBV5-1
CASSLVLAGGTDTQYF
TGCGCCAGCAGCTTGGTCCTAGCGGGAGGCACAGATACGCAGTATTTT
>-|-|TRBJ1-6|TRBV7-2
CASSDQGSSYNSPLHF
TGTGCCAGCAGCGACCAGGGGAGCTCCTATAATTCACCCCTCCACTTT
>-|-|TRBJ2-3|TRBV18
CASSPASTDTQYF
TGTGCCAGCTCACCAGCTAGCACAGATACGCAGTATTTT
>TRBD1|-|TRBJ1-5|TRBV2
CASSEQGQGYQPQHF
TGTGCCAGCAGTGAACAAGGACAGGGATATCAGCCCCAGCATTTT
>-|once|TRBJ2-7|TRBV6-1
CASRMGTASSYEQYF
TGTGCCAGCAGGATGGGGACGGCGAGCTCCTACGAGCAGTACTTC
>TRBD2|-|TRBJ2-1|TRBV2
CASSRDRTSGRPSYNEQFF
TGTGCCAGCAGCCGGGACAGAACTAGCGGGAGGCCCTCCTACAATGAGCAGTTCTTC
>-|-|TRBJ2-3|TRBV29-1
CSGFSGTDTQYF
TGCAGCGGGTTCTCGGGCACAGATACGCAGTATTTT
>-|-|TRBJ2-7|TRBV27
CASSLRRRGGYEQYF
TGTGCCAGCAGTTTGAGACGCCGCGGCGGCTACGAGCAGTACTTC
>TRBD1|-|TRBJ2-3|TRBV5-5
CASSFLTGTGNTDTQYF
TGTGCCAGCAGCTTTCTTACCGGGACAGGTAACACAGATACGCAGTATTTT
>-|-|TRBJ1-4|TRBV15
CATSGRGGKLFF
TGTGCCACCAGCGGCAGAGGAGGGAAACTGTTTTTT
>TRBD1|-|TRBJ2-7|TRBV7-9
CASSPGQGVNEQYF
TGTGCCAGCAGCCCCGGACAGGGTGTGAACGAGCAGTACTTC
>TRBD1|-|TRBJ2-7|TRBV11-2
CASSLTGGRRYEQYF
TGTGCCAGCAGCTTAACAGGGGGGCGTAGGTACGAGCAGTACTTC
>-|-|TRBJ2-2|TRBV19
CASSIVGTGELFF
TGTGCCAGTAGTATAGTCGGCACCGGGGAGCTGTTTTTT